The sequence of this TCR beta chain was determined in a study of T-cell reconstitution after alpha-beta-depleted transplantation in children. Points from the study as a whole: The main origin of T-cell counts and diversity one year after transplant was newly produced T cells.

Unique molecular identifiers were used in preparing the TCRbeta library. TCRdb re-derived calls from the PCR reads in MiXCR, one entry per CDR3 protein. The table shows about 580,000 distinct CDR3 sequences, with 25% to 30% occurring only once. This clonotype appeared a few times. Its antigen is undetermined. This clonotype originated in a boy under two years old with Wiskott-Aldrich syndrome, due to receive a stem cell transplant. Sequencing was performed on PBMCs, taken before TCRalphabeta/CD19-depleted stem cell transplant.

The CDR3 region is CASSPTAYQETQYF. CDR3 sequence (DNA): TGCGCCAGCAGCCCGACAGCGTACCAAGAGACCCAGTACTTC. The chain combines TRBV5-1 with TRBJ2-5; weak D call: TRBD1 (5 bases). CDR3 size: 14 residues. The germline V gene encodes CDR1 SGHRS and CDR2 YFSETQ. Between the trimmed V and J ends, which lost 4 bases and 0 bases, there was a span of 10 bases.